A selection of T cell receptor beta chains follows, all from one sample in a study of a mutant IDH1 vaccine in newly diagnosed glioma. Sequenced by immunoSEQ multiplex PCR; TCRdb stores in-frame clones only, minus some. This sample has over 80,000 clones, with around 90% found just once. This sample comprised PBMCs, obtained from a glioma patient treated with radiotherapy, temozolomide or both. The receptor source for this set is a woman aged 50 to 65 with glioma. CDR3s include the opening cysteine and the closing phenylalanine or tryptophan. A D gene is named only where the DNA matches it firmly. Where a row states a size, it is once, few, many or the class of an expanded clone; other rows omit it.

size | D | J | V | CDR3 | DNA
few | TRBD2 | TRBJ2-7 | TRBV7-8 | CASSSSRLAGGWEQYF | TGTGCCAGCAGCTCCTCCCGACTAGCGGGAGGGTGGGAGCAGTACTTC
- | - | TRBJ2-5 | TRBV30 | CAWSGMTGGETQYF | TGTGCCTGGAGTGGGATGACGGGTGGGGAGACCCAGTACTTC
- | - | TRBJ2-3 | TRBV29-1 | CSVDGGSDTQYF | TGCAGCGTTGATGGGGGGTCCGATACGCAGTATTTT
- | TRBD1 | TRBJ1-2 | TRBV18 | CASSPRTGGASNYGYTF | TGTGCCAGCTCACCTCGGACAGGGGGCGCTTCTAACTATGGCTACACCTTC
- | - | TRBJ2-5 | TRBV5-4 | CASSLGAGETQYF | TGTGCCAGCAGCTTGGGCGCAGGGGAGACCCAGTACTTC
- | TRBD1 | TRBJ1-2 | TRBV5-4 | CASSPDRGRGYTF | TGTGCCAGCAGCCCAGACAGGGGAAGGGGCTACACCTTC
- | - | TRBJ1-2 | TRBV19 | CASTSLGAVWGGYTF | TGTGCCAGTACGAGCCTGGGGGCCGTTTGGGGTGGCTACACCTTC
few | - | TRBJ2-5 | TRBV18 | CASSPPSTGRETQYF | TGTGCCAGCTCACCACCGTCAACAGGGCGAGAGACCCAGTACTTC
- | TRBD1 | TRBJ1-1 | TRBV19 | CASSTTGEVTEAFF | TGTGCCAGTAGTACCACAGGGGAGGTCACTGAAGCTTTCTTT
- | - | TRBJ1-1 | TRBV28 | CASSLGIRGMNTEAFF | TGTGCCAGCAGTTTAGGGATACGGGGGATGAACACTGAAGCTTTCTTT
- | - | TRBJ2-1 | TRBV7-2 | CASSFSYNEQFF | TGTGCCAGCAGCTTCTCGTACAATGAGCAGTTCTTC
- | - | TRBJ2-2 | TRBV2 | CASNYDPNTGELFF | TGTGCCAGCAACTACGATCCGAACACCGGGGAGCTGTTTTTT
- | TRBD1 | TRBJ2-7 | TRBV6-5 | CASSGGQGADEQYF | TGTGCCAGCAGTGGCGGACAGGGGGCGGACGAGCAGTACTTC
- | - | TRBJ2-1 | TRBV4-1 | CASSPTAASSYNEQFF | TGCGCCAGCAGCCCAACCGCGGCTAGCTCCTACAATGAGCAGTTCTTC
- | - | TRBJ1-4 | TRBV2 | CASTGRGGLNEKLFF | TGTGCCAGCACCGGAAGAGGGGGGCTTAATGAAAAACTGTTTTTT
- | TRBD2 | TRBJ2-3 | TRBV28 | CASSSGLAGITDTQYF | TGTGCCAGCAGTTCGGGACTAGCGGGGATCACAGATACGCAGTATTTT
- | - | TRBJ1-1 | TRBV7-2 | CASSSGAANTEAFF | TGTGCCAGCAGCTCCGGGGCAGCCAACACTGAAGCTTTCTTT
- | TRBD2 | TRBJ2-1 | TRBV6-5 | CASSYSSSGSLEQFF | TGTGCCAGCAGTTACTCCTCTAGCGGGAGCTTAGAGCAGTTCTTC
- | - | TRBJ2-3 | TRBV6-4 | CASSEKGTFSTDTQYF | TGTGCCAGCAGTGAGAAAGGGACGTTTAGCACAGATACGCAGTATTTT
- | - | TRBJ2-1 | TRBV7-9 | CASSGGWAYDNEQFF | TGTGCCAGCAGCGGGGGTTGGGCCTACGACAATGAGCAGTTCTTC
- | - | TRBJ2-7 | TRBV5-1 | CASSLGSGSYEQYF | TGCGCCAGCAGCTTGGGGAGCGGGTCCTACGAGCAGTACTTC
- | TRBD2 | TRBJ2-3 | TRBV30 | CAWSLGLASTDTQYF | TGTGCCTGGAGTCTGGGACTAGCGAGCACAGATACGCAGTATTTT
- | - | TRBJ2-3 | TRBV19 | CASSIGSERYF | TGTGCCAGTAGTATAGGTTCGGAGAGGTATTTT
- | TRBD1 | TRBJ1-2 | TRBV28 | CASSFFVVSGQGYGYTF | TGTGCCAGCAGTTTTTTCGTCGTCTCGGGACAGGGCTATGGCTACACCTTC
- | - | TRBJ1-5 | TRBV19 | CASSMYGRDQPQHF | TGTGCCAGTAGTATGTACGGTAGGGACCAGCCCCAGCATTTT
- | TRBD1 | TRBJ2-7 | TRBV11-3 | CASSLLPGTVYEQYF | TGTGCCAGCAGCTTACTCCCCGGGACAGTCTACGAGCAGTACTTC
- | TRBD2 | TRBJ2-1 | TRBV19 | CASVGNHYGLVGEQFF | TGTGCCAGTGTGGGGAACCACTACGGACTAGTGGGTGAGCAGTTCTTC
- | - | TRBJ2-1 | TRBV2 | CASSDRTVRSEQFF | TGTGCCAGCAGTGACAGGACAGTCCGGAGTGAGCAGTTCTTC
- | - | TRBJ2-1 | TRBV5-1 | CASSADSSSYNEQFF | TGCGCCAGCAGCGCTGACTCGAGCTCCTACAATGAGCAGTTCTTC
- | - | TRBJ2-7 | TRBV7-8 | CASSLDRVYEQYF | TGTGCCAGCAGCTTAGATAGGGTCTACGAGCAGTACTTC
- | TRBD2 | TRBJ2-1 | TRBV5-1 | CASSPTSGASSYNEQFF | TGCGCCAGCAGCCCCACTAGCGGGGCCAGCTCCTACAATGAGCAGTTCTTC
- | TRBD1 | TRBJ2-1 | TRBV7-2 | CASSLNGQGFWDEQFF | TGTGCCAGCAGCTTAAACGGACAGGGTTTCTGGGATGAGCAGTTCTTC
- | TRBD2 | TRBJ2-1 | TRBV11-2 | CASSSGLAGGTYNEQFF | TGTGCCAGCAGCTCGGGACTAGCGGGAGGAACCTACAATGAGCAGTTCTTC
- | - | TRBJ1-1 | TRBV2 | CASSERKPRNTEAFF | TGTGCCAGCAGTGAAAGGAAACCGAGGAACACTGAAGCTTTCTTT
- | TRBD1 | TRBJ1-1 | TRBV5-6 | CASSLGQGGTEAFF | TGTGCCAGCAGCTTGGGCCAGGGGGGCACTGAAGCTTTCTTT
- | TRBD2 | TRBJ2-7 | TRBV13 | CASRLAGGSYEQYF | TGTGCCAGCAGACTAGCGGGGGGCTCCTACGAGCAGTACTTC
- | TRBD1 | TRBJ1-6 | TRBV5-6 | CASSLGTGGRLGSPLHF | TGTGCCAGCAGCTTGGGGACAGGGGGACGGCTCGGTTCACCCCTCCACTTT
- | TRBD2 | TRBJ2-1 | TRBV5-6 | CASSPGGWTSGSDEQFF | TGTGCCAGCAGCCCGGGAGGGTGGACTAGCGGGAGTGATGAGCAGTTCTTC
- | - | TRBJ1-1 | TRBV27 | CASSLVRGATEAFF | TGTGCCAGCAGTTTAGTAAGGGGAGCCACTGAAGCTTTCTTT
- | TRBD1 | TRBJ2-7 | TRBV5-1 | CASQDRGLDEQYF | TGCGCCAGCCAGGACAGGGGGCTAGACGAGCAGTACTTC
- | - | TRBJ2-2 | TRBV6-5 | CASSYFYSGNTGELFF | TGTGCCAGCAGTTACTTCTACTCGGGGAACACCGGGGAGCTGTTTTTT
- | TRBD2 | TRBJ2-7 | TRBV11-2 | CASSTGSSGLAGRYEQYF | TGTGCCAGCAGCACGGGTAGCTCGGGACTAGCGGGCAGGTACGAGCAGTACTTC
- | - | TRBJ2-7 | TRBV28 | CASGGPYEQYF | TGTGCCAGCGGGGGCCCCTACGAGCAGTACTTC
- | - | TRBJ2-7 | TRBV6-5 | CASSYSSRGRYEQYF | TGTGCCAGCAGTTACTCGAGCAGGGGAAGATACGAGCAGTACTTC
- | TRBD1 | TRBJ1-4 | TRBV12-5 | CASGPGQGGQKLFF | TGTGCTAGTGGCCCGGGGCAGGGGGGACAAAAACTGTTTTTT
- | - | TRBJ2-7 | TRBV7-3 | CASSLTPRTEQYF | TGTGCCAGCAGCTTAACCCCCCGGACAGAGCAGTACTTC
- | TRBD1 | TRBJ2-7 | TRBV29-1 | CSGGQGAGYEQYF | TGCAGCGGGGGACAGGGGGCTGGTTACGAGCAGTACTTC
- | - | TRBJ1-5 | TRBV4-1 | CASSQDYRASNQPQHF | TGCGCCAGCAGCCAAGACTACAGGGCTAGCAATCAGCCCCAGCATTTT
- | TRBD1 | TRBJ2-3 | TRBV11-2 | CASSWGDRGYTDTQYF | TGTGCCAGCAGCTGGGGGGACAGGGGATACACAGATACGCAGTATTTT
- | - | TRBJ2-2 | TRBV7-6 | CASSLEPLREGELFF | TGTGCCAGCAGCTTAGAGCCCCTACGGGAGGGGGAGCTGTTTTTT
few | - | TRBJ1-5 | TRBV6-6 | CAIDRGAQPQHF | TGTGCCATAGACCGGGGGGCTCAGCCCCAGCATTTT
- | - | TRBJ1-1 | TRBV6-5 | CASSYSGGAPTEAFF | TGTGCCAGCAGTTACTCGGGGGGCGCGCCCACTGAAGCTTTCTTT
- | TRBD1 | TRBJ2-7 | TRBV18 | CATSGTGDIEQYF | TGTGCCACATCCGGGACAGGGGACATAGAGCAGTACTTC
- | TRBD2 | TRBJ2-2 | TRBV7-3 | CASSVGLAEYGELFF | TGTGCCAGCAGCGTAGGACTAGCGGAGTACGGGGAGCTGTTTTTT
- | - | TRBJ2-7 | TRBV27 | CASSFNTGIEQYF | TGTGCCAGCAGTTTCAATACAGGGATCGAGCAGTACTTC
- | - | TRBJ1-2 | TRBV11-2 | CASSLDGVGDGYTF | TGTGCCAGCAGCTTAGACGGGGTGGGAGATGGCTACACCTTC
- | TRBD1 | TRBJ1-2 | TRBV5-1 | CASTVGTGYYGYTF | TGCGCCAGCACCGTTGGGACAGGCTACTATGGCTACACCTTC
- | TRBD1 | TRBJ2-1 | TRBV5-1 | CASSLEQGSYNEQFF | TGCGCCAGCAGCTTAGAACAGGGGTCCTACAATGAGCAGTTCTTC